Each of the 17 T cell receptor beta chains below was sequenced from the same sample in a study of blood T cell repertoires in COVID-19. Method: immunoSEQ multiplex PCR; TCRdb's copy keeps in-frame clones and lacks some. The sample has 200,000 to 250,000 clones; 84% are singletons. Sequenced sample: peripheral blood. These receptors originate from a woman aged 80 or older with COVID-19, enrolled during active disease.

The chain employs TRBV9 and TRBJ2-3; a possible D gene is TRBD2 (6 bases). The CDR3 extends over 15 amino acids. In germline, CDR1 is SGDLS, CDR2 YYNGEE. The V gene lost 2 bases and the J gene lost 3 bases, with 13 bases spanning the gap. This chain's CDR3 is CASSVGGRGTDTQYF. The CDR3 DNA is TGTGCCAGCAGCGTCGGGGGAAGGGGAACAGATACGCAGTATTTT.

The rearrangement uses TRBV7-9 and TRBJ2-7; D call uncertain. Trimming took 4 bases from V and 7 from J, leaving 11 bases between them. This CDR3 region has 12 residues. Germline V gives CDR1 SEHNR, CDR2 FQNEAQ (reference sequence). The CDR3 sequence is CASSSPLPEQYF. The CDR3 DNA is TGTGCCAGCAGCTCCCCCCTACCGGAGCAGTACTTC.

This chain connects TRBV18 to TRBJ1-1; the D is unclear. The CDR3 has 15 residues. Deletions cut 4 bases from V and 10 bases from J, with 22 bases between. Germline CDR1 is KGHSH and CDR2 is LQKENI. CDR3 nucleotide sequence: TGTGCCAGCTCACTAAACCTGGGGAGTTTGGGTGCAGCTTTCTTT. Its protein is CASSLNLGSLGAAFF.

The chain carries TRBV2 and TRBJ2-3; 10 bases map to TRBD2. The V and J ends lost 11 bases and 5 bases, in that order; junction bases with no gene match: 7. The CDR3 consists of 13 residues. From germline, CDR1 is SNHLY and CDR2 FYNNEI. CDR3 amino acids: CAQKRGGIDTQYF. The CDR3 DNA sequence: TGTGCCCAAAAGCGGGGGGGCATAGATACGCAGTATTTT.

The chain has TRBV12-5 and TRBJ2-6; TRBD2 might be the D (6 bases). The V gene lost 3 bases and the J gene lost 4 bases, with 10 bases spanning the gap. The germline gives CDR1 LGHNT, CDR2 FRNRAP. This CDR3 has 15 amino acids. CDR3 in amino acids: CASGFSGSGANVLTF. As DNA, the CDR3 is TGTGCTAGTGGTTTTTCCGGGAGCGGGGCCAACGTCCTGACTTTC.

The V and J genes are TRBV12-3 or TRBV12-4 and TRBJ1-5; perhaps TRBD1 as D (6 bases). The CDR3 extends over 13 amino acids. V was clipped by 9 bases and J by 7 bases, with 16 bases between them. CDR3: CASSGAGGQPQHF. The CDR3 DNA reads TGTGCCAGTTCGGGGGCGGGGGGCCAGCCCCAGCATTTT.

Here the CDR3 reads CASSLTDREAFF. The CDR3 DNA reads as TGTGCCAGCAGCTTAACGGACAGGGAAGCTTTCTTT. The chain uses TRBV7-9 and TRBJ1-1; 7 bases align to TRBD1. CDR1 is SEHNR and CDR2 is FQNEAQ in the germline V gene (reference sequence). Unmatched junction bases numbered 2, after V lost 2 bases and J lost 8 bases. There are 12 residues in the CDR3.

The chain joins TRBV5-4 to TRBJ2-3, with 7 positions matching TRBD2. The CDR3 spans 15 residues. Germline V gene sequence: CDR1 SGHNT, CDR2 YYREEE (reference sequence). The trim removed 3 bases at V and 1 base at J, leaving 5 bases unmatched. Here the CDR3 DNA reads TGTGCCAGCAGCTCCAGCGGGGCGGGCACAGATACGCAGTATTTT. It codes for CASSSSGAGTDTQYF.

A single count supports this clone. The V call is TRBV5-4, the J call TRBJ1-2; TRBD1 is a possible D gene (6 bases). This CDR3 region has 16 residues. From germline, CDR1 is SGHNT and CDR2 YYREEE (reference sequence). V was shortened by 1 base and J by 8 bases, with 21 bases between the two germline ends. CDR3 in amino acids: CASSLPWGHVKGGYTF. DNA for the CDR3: TGTGCCAGCAGCTTGCCCTGGGGACATGTTAAGGGAGGCTACACCTTC.

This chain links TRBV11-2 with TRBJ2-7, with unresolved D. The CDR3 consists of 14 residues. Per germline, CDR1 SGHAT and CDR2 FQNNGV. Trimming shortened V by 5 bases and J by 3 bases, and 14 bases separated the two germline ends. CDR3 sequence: CASSIRPGGYEQYF. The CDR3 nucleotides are TGTGCCAGCAGCATCCGCCCTGGCGGCTACGAGCAGTACTTC.

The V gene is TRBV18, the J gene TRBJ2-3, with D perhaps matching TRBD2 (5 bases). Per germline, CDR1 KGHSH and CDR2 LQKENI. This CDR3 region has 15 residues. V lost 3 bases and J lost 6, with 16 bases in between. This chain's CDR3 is CASSPRTASGDTQYF. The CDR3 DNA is TGTGCCAGCTCACCGAGGACTGCCTCGGGGGATACGCAGTATTTT.

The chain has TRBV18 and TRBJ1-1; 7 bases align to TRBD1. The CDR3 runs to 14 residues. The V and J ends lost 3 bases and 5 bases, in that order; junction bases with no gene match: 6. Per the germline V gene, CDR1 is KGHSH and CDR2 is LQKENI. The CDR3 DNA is TGTGCCAGCTCACCCCAGGGGGTAGGGACTGAAGCTTTCTTT. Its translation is CASSPQGVGTEAFF.

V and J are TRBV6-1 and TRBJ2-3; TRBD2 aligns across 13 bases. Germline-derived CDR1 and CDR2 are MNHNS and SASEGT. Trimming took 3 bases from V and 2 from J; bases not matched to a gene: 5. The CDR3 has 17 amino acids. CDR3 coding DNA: TGTGCCAGCAGTGATCCCGGGACTAGCGGGAACACAGATACGCAGTATTTT. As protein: CASSDPGTSGNTDTQYF.

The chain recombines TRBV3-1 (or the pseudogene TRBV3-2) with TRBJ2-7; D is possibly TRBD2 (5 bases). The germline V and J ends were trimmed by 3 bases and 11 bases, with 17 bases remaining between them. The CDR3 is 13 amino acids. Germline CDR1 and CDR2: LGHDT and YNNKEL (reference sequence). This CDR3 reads CASSQAEDSGKYF. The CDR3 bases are TGTGCCAGCAGCCAGGCGGAAGATTCGGGGAAGTACTTC.

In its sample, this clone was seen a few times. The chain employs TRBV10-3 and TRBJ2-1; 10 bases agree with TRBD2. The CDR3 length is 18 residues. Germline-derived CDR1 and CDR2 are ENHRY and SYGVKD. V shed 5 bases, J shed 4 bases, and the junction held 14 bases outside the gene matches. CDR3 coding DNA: TGTGCCATCAGTCAAACATCCCTAAGGACTAGCGGTTACAATGAGCAGTTCTTC. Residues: CAISQTSLRTSGYNEQFF.

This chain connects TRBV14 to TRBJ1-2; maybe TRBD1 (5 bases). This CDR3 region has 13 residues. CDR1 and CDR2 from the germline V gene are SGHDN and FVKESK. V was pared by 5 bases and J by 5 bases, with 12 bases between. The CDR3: CASSSDRKYGYTF. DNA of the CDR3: TGTGCCAGCAGCAGTGACAGAAAGTATGGCTACACCTTC.

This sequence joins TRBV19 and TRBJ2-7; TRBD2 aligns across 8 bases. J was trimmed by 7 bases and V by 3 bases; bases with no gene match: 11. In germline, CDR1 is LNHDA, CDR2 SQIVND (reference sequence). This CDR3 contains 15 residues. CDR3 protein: CASSMWASGSSEQYF. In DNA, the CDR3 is TGTGCCAGTAGTATGTGGGCTAGCGGGTCGAGTGAGCAGTACTTC.